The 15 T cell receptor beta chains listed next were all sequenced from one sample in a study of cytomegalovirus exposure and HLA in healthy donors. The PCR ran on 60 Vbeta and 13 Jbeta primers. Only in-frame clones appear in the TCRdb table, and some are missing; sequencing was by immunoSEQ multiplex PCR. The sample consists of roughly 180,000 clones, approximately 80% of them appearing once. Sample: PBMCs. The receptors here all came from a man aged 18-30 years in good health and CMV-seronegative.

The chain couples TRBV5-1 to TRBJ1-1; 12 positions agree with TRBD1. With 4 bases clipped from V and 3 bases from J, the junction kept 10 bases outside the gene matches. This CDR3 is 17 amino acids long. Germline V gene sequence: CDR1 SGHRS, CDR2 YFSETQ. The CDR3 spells CASSRPGTGGLDTEAFF. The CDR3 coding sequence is TGCGCCAGCAGCCGGCCGGGGACAGGGGGCTTGGACACTGAAGCTTTCTTT.

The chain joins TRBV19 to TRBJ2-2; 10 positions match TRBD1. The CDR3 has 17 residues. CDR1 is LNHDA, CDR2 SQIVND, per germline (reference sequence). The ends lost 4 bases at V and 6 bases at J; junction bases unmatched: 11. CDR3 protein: CASSRGGTGELAGELFF. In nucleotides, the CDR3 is TGTGCCAGTAGTAGGGGGGGGACAGGGGAGTTGGCCGGGGAGCTGTTTTTT. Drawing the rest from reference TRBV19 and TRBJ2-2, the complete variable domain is DGGITQSPKYLFRKEGQNVTLSCEQNLNHDAMYWYRQDPGQGLRLIYYSQIVNDFQKGDIAEGYSVSREKKESFPLTVTSAQKNPTAFYLCASSRGGTGELAGELFFGEGSRLTVL.

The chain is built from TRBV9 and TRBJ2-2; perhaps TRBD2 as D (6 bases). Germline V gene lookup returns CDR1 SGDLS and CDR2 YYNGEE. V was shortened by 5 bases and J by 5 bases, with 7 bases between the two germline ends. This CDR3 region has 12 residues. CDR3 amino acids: CASSAGTGELFF. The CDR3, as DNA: TGTGCCAGCAGTGCGGGGACCGGGGAGCTGTTTTTT.

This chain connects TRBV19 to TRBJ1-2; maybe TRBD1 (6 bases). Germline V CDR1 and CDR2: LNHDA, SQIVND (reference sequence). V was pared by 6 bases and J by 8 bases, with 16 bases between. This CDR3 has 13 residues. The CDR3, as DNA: TGTGCCAGTAGCTCGAGACAGGACGGAGGCTACACCTTC. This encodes CASSSRQDGGYTF.

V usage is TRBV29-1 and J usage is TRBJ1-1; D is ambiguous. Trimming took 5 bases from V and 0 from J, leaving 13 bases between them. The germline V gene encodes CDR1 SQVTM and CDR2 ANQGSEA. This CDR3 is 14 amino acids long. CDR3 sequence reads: CSVRLGAMNTEAFF. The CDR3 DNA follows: TGCAGCGTTCGGCTAGGAGCAATGAACACTGAAGCTTTCTTT. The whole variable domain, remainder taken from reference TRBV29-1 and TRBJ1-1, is SAVISQKPSRDICQRGTSLTIQCQVDSQVTMMFWYRQQPGQSLTLIATANQGSEATYESGFVIDKFPISRPNLTFSTLTVSNMSPEDSSIYLCSVRLGAMNTEAFFGQGTRLTVV.

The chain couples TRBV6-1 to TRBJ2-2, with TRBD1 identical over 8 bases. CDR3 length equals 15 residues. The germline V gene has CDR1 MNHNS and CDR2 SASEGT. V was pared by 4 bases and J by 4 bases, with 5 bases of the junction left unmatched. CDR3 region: CASSASGTGTGELFF. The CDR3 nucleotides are TGTGCCAGCAGTGCATCCGGGACAGGCACCGGGGAGCTGTTTTTT.

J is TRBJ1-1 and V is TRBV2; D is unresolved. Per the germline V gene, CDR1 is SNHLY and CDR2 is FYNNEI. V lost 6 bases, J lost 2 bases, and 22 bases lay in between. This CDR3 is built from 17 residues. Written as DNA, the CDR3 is TGTGCCAGCAGGAGAGAACTACGATACTCCCTAAACACTGAAGCTTTCTTT. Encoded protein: CASRRELRYSLNTEAFF.

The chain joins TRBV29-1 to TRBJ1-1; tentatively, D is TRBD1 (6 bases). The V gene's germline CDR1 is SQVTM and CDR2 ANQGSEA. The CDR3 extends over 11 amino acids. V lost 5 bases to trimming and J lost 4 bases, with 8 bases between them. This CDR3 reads CSVNRVTEAFF. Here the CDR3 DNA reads TGCAGCGTTAACAGGGTCACTGAAGCTTTCTTT.

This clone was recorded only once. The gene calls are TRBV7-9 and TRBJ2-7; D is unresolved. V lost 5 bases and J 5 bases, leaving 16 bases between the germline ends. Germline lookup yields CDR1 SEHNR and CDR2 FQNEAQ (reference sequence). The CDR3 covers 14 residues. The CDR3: CASSPLRGSHEQYF. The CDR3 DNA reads TGTGCCAGCAGCCCGCTCCGAGGTTCCCACGAGCAGTACTTC.

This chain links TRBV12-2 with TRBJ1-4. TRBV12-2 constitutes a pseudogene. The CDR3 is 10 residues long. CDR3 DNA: TGTGCAAGTCCTAAGGAAAAACTGTTTTTT. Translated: CASPKEKLFF.

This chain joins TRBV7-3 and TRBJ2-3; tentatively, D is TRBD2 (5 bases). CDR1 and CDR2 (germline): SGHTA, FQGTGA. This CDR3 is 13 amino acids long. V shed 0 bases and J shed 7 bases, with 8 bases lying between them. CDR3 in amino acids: CASSLTPGNTQYF. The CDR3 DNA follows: TGTGCCAGCAGCTTAACCCCGGGGAATACGCAGTATTTT.

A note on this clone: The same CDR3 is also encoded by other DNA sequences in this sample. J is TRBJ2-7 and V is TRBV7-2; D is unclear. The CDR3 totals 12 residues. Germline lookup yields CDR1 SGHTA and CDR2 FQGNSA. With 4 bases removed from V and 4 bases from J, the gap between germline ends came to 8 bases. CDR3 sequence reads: CASSSLGYEQYF. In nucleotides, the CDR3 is TGTGCCAGCAGCTCCCTCGGGTACGAGCAGTACTTC.

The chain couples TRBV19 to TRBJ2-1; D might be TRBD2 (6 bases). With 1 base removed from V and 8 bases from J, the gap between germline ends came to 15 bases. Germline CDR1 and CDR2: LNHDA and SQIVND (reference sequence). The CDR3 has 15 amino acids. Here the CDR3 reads CASSIGEVWGDEQFF. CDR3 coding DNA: TGTGCCAGTAGTATAGGGGAGGTGTGGGGGGATGAGCAGTTCTTC.

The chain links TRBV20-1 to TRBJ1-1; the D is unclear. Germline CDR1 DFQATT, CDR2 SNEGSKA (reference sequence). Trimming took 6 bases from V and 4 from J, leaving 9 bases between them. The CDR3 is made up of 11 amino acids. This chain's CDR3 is CSAAAGTEAFF. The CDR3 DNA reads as TGCAGTGCCGCCGCGGGCACTGAAGCTTTCTTT.

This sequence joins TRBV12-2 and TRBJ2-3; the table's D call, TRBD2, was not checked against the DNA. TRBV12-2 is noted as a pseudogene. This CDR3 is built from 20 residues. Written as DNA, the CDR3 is TGTGCAAGTCGCTCTAAAAACCTAAAAGGGGGGGGATTTCCCATTGATACGCAGTATTTT. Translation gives CASRSKNLKGGGFPIDTQYF.